This paragraph covers one TCR beta chain sequence. Its antigen is undetermined. The sample belongs to a study of cytomegalovirus exposure and HLA in healthy donors. Broader study findings: Cytomegalovirus association was assigned to more than 150 TCR beta chains.

Both 60 Vbeta primers and 13 Jbeta primers went into the PCR. Here immunoSEQ multiplex PCR was the method, and the copy in TCRdb shows in-frame clones only, minus some. The sample holds 70,000 to 80,000 clones, approximately 81% seen once. V was cut by 0 bases and J by 4 bases, with 10 bases left in between. The CDR3 is 14 amino acids. CDR1 and CDR2 from the germline V gene are SGHKS and YYEKEE (reference sequence). The sequenced material came from PBMCs. The chain carries TRBV5-5 and TRBJ1-2, with D unresolved. The clonotype comes from a woman aged 40 to 49 in good health and CMV-seropositive. DNA of the CDR3: TGTGCCAGCAGCTTGGGAGTATCCATCTATGGCTACACCTTC. It specifies CASSLGVSIYGYTF.